This entry features one T cell receptor (beta chain) sequence. The target of this receptor is not known. The record has no base qualities; no much larger clone is one base away. The study tested focal radiation therapy combined with CTLA-4 blockade (ipilimumab) in patients with chemo-refractory metastatic non-small-cell lung cancer. Receptor amplification or capture employed the immunoSEQ multiplex PCR assay. Drawn from immuneACCESS, this table holds only the in-frame rearrangements with V and J called that TCRdb kept. Clones are partly lost; checked studies trace under half to an unresolved V gene and leave the rest unexplained. This sample has approximately 94,000 clones in its table, and roughly four fifths of those were observed once. The ten largest account for around 25% of the sample. The data were taken from a study of radiotherapy plus CTLA-4 blockade in lung cancer (dated 2018 in TCRdb). As for the study more broadly: Among enrolled patients, around 20% had an objective response and about 30% reached disease control. What the study reported, not specific to this receptor: The strongest predictors of response, as reported, were early dynamic changes in blood T cell clones along with a rise in serum interferon-beta after radiation. TCR clones derived from tumors expanded in peripheral blood after treatment with radiotherapy and ipilimumab.

The CDR1 and CDR2 encoded by the germline V gene (reference sequence) are WNHNN and SYGVQD. The CDR3 runs 16 amino acids, cysteine and phenylalanine included. Just the 48-base CDR3 DNA is kept, in frame starting at base 1. V is reduced by 0 bases and J by 3 bases, leaving a spacing of 15 bases between them. This receptor was obtained from a human donor with non-small cell lung cancer that progressed on radiotherapy plus ipilimumab. The sequence is built from TRBV10-1 and TRBJ2-7; TRBD2 is a weak D gene call, 6 bases matching. The material sequenced was peripheral blood, taken from a patient treated with radiotherapy plus ipilimumab. The CDR3 loop reads CASSESRGVGGYEQYF. The nucleotide sequence is TGCGCCAGCAGTGAGTCTCGCGGGGTTGGCGGCTACGAGCAGTACTTC.